The rows below give T cell receptor beta chains drawn from one sample of a study of PD-L1 blockade in urothelial cancer. TCRdb's copy holds only in-frame clones and misses some; the assay was immunoSEQ multiplex PCR. The sample contains under 40,000 clones, 85% to 90% of which appear only once. Sequenced here: PBMCs, sampled around atezolizumab (anti-PD-L1) treatment. Receptors were obtained from a man aged 50 to 59 with urothelial cancer. CDR3s include the opening cysteine and the closing phenylalanine or tryptophan. The D gene is left open where the match is weak. Rows may omit the clone size; those that give it use once, few, many or a size class.

size: -; J: TRBJ2-2; D: TRBD1; V: TRBV29-1; DNA: TGCAGCGTTCGGACAGGGGGAAAAACCGGGGAGCTGTTTTTT; CDR3: CSVRTGGKTGELFF
size: -; J: TRBJ2-7; D: -; V: TRBV6-5; DNA: TGTGCCAGCGGGGAGATACAGGGTGGTGTGAACGAGCAGTACTTC; CDR3: CASGEIQGGVNEQYF
size: -; J: TRBJ2-4; D: TRBD1; V: TRBV27; DNA: TGTGCCAGCAGTTTATCACCGGGACAGGGTCTTCTAGCCAAAAACATTCAGTACTTC; CDR3: CASSLSPGQGLLAKNIQYF
size: -; J: TRBJ2-1; D: TRBD2; V: TRBV5-1; DNA: TGCGCCAGCAGCTTAACTAGCGGATCCTACAATGAGCAGTTCTTC; CDR3: CASSLTSGSYNEQFF
size: -; J: TRBJ2-1; D: -; V: TRBV10-3; DNA: TGTGCCATCAGTGGCCAGCGGACCTACAATGAGCAGTTCTTC; CDR3: CAISGQRTYNEQFF
size: once; J: TRBJ1-2; D: -; V: TRBV30; DNA: TGTGCCTGGAGTGTACGACACCTCCTCGCTAACTATGGCTACACCTTC; CDR3: CAWSVRHLLANYGYTF
size: -; J: TRBJ2-5; D: TRBD1; V: TRBV9; DNA: TGTGCCAGCAGCGCCTCCCCGACAGGGGTACAAGAGACCCAGTACTTC; CDR3: CASSASPTGVQETQYF
size: -; J: TRBJ2-1; D: -; V: TRBV5-1; DNA: TGCGCCAGCAGCTGGGGTAGCGGTGCCAATGAGCAGTTCTTC; CDR3: CASSWGSGANEQFF
size: -; J: TRBJ2-1; D: TRBD1; V: TRBV7-7; DNA: TGTGCTAGCAGCCTATCCCCGGACAGGGGGTCCTACAATGAGCAGTTCTTC; CDR3: CASSLSPDRGSYNEQFF
size: -; J: TRBJ2-5; D: TRBD2; V: TRBV2; DNA: TGTGCCAGCAGTAGACTAGCGGTTCAAGAGACCCAGTACTTC; CDR3: CASSRLAVQETQYF
size: -; J: TRBJ1-1; D: -; V: TRBV2; DNA: TGTGCCAGCCATAGAGGGAACACTGAAGCTTTCTTT; CDR3: CASHRGNTEAFF
size: -; J: TRBJ1-2; D: -; V: TRBV27; DNA: TGTGCCAGCACCCCCAGCGGGAACTATGGCTACACCTTC; CDR3: CASTPSGNYGYTF
size: -; J: TRBJ1-4; D: TRBD1; V: TRBV7-6; DNA: TGTGCCAGCAGCCAAGGGGACAGGTCCGGTGAAAAACTGTTTTTT; CDR3: CASSQGDRSGEKLFF
size: -; J: TRBJ2-7; D: TRBD1; V: TRBV19; DNA: TGTGCCAGTAGCGGGACAGGGGGCAGACACTACGAGCAGTACTTC; CDR3: CASSGTGGRHYEQYF
size: -; J: TRBJ2-4; D: -; V: TRBV9; DNA: TGTGCCAGCAGCCTCGGGACTGGGACGGCTAGTCCTCTCCGGGGGAACATTCAGTACTTC; CDR3: CASSLGTGTASPLRGNIQYF
size: once; J: TRBJ1-5; D: TRBD1; V: TRBV18; DNA: TGTGCCAGCTCACTTACAGGGGACAGGCAGCCCCAGCATTTT; CDR3: CASSLTGDRQPQHF
size: -; J: TRBJ2-5; D: -; V: TRBV5-4; DNA: TGTGCCAGCAGCCTCCCGCGGAGCGGGCGTTTGGCAGAGACCCAGTACTTC; CDR3: CASSLPRSGRLAETQYF
size: -; J: TRBJ2-2; D: -; V: TRBV4-3; DNA: TGCGCCAGCAGCCCCAGCGGGAACACCGGGGAGCTGTTTTTT; CDR3: CASSPSGNTGELFF
size: -; J: TRBJ2-4; D: -; V: TRBV7-9; DNA: TGTGCCAGCAGTCGATGGAGCTGGAATTTAGCCAAAAACATTCAGTACTTC; CDR3: CASSRWSWNLAKNIQYF
size: -; J: TRBJ2-1; D: -; V: TRBV7-9; DNA: TGTGCCAGCAGGACCCAGGGGTACAATGAGCAGTTCTTC; CDR3: CASRTQGYNEQFF
size: few; J: TRBJ1-3; D: -; V: TRBV4-1; DNA: TGCGCCAGCAGCCAAGAAGGCAGGACAGCTGGAAACACCATATATTTT; CDR3: CASSQEGRTAGNTIYF
size: -; J: TRBJ2-5; D: -; V: TRBV27; DNA: TGTGCCAGCAGAAACCGGGACACCCAACAAGAGACCCAGTACTTC; CDR3: CASRNRDTQQETQYF
size: few; J: TRBJ2-3; D: TRBD2; V: TRBV28; DNA: TGTGCCAGCAGTGAAACTAGCGGACCAGGCAGAGATACGCAGTATTTT; CDR3: CASSETSGPGRDTQYF
size: once; J: TRBJ1-2; D: -; V: TRBV29-1; DNA: TGCAGCGTTGATCAGGCAGGGGACTATGGCTACACCTTC; CDR3: CSVDQAGDYGYTF
size: -; J: TRBJ1-1; D: TRBD1; V: TRBV4-2; DNA: TGTGCCAGCAGCCATCGTCCCGGGACAGGGGGCGACACTGAAGCTTTCTTT; CDR3: CASSHRPGTGGDTEAFF
size: once; J: TRBJ2-1; D: TRBD2; V: TRBV19; DNA: TGTGCCAGTACCCTGATATACGGGGGGAGGGCCTACAATGAGCAGTTCTTC; CDR3: CASTLIYGGRAYNEQFF
size: -; J: TRBJ2-1; D: TRBD1; V: TRBV9; DNA: TGTGCCAGCAGCACTCACATGGACAGGGGGCGGGATGAGCAGTTCTTC; CDR3: CASSTHMDRGRDEQFF
size: few; J: TRBJ2-1; D: -; V: TRBV1; DNA: TGCACCAGCAGCCAAGAAACCAGCGGGGGCTACTACAATGAGCAGTTCTTC; CDR3: CTSSQETSGGYYNEQFF
size: -; J: TRBJ2-6; D: -; V: TRBV12-5; DNA: TGTGCTAGTGGTCCGATAGGGGTTAATGGGGCCAACGTCCTGACTTTC; CDR3: CASGPIGVNGANVLTF
size: -; J: TRBJ1-2; D: TRBD1; V: TRBV11-2; DNA: TGTGCCAGCAGCTTAGTTGGGACAGGGGGTTCGGAAAACTATGGCTACACCTTC; CDR3: CASSLVGTGGSENYGYTF
size: once; J: TRBJ2-7; D: -; V: TRBV5-5; DNA: TGTGCCAGCAGCTTCGACGGGCAGGGCTCCTACGAGCAGTACTTC; CDR3: CASSFDGQGSYEQYF
size: -; J: TRBJ1-2; D: TRBD1; V: TRBV27; DNA: TGTGCCAGCAGTTTGGGACAGGGGGGCGGCTACACCTTC; CDR3: CASSLGQGGGYTF
size: few; J: TRBJ1-4; D: -; V: TRBV12-2; DNA: TGTGCAAGTCGCCCGGTTCTTAGGGGCTTTTGGGAAAAACTGTTTTTT; CDR3: CASRPVLRGFWEKLFF
size: -; J: TRBJ1-2; D: TRBD1; V: TRBV9; DNA: TGTGCCAGCAGCCCACATAGGACAGGAGGCATCTATGGCTACACCTTC; CDR3: CASSPHRTGGIYGYTF
size: -; J: TRBJ2-2; D: -; V: TRBV5-4; DNA: TGTGCCAGCAGTTCAGGGTCAGGGTGGAACACCGGGGAGCTGTTTTTT; CDR3: CASSSGSGWNTGELFF
size: once; J: TRBJ1-5; D: -; V: TRBV6-5; DNA: TGTGCCAGCATCGCCCGGTGGGGGCCGGGTCAGCCCCAGCATTTT; CDR3: CASIARWGPGQPQHF
size: -; J: TRBJ1-1; D: -; V: TRBV6-5; DNA: TGTGCCAGCAGTTACTCGGGCAGGGAAGCTTTCTTT; CDR3: CASSYSGREAFF
size: -; J: TRBJ1-5; D: -; V: TRBV15; DNA: TGTGCCACCAGCATTGGACTTAATAGCAATCAGCCCCAGCATTTT; CDR3: CATSIGLNSNQPQHF